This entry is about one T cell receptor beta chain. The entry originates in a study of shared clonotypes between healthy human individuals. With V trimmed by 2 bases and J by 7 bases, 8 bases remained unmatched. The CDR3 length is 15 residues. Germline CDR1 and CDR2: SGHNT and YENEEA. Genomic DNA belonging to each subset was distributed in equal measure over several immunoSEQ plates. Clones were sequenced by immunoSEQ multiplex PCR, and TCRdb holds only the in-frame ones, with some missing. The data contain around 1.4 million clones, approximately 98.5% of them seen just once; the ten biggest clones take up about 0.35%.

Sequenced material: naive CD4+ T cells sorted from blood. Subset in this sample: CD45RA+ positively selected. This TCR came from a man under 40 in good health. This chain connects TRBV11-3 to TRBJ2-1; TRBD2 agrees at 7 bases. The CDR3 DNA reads TGTGCCAGCAGCTTATCCCGACTAGCAAAAAATGAGCAGTTCTTC. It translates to CASSLSRLAKNEQFF.